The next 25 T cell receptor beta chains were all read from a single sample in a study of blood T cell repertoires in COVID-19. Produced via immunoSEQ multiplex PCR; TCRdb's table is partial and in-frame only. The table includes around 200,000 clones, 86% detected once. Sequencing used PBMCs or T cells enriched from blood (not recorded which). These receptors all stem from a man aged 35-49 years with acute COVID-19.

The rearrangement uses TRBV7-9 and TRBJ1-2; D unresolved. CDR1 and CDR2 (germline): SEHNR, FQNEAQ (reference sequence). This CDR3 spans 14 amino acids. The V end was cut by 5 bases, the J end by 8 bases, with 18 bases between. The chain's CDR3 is CASSPVTSGVGYTF. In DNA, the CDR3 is TGTGCCAGCAGCCCCGTAACCAGCGGGGTGGGCTACACCTTC.

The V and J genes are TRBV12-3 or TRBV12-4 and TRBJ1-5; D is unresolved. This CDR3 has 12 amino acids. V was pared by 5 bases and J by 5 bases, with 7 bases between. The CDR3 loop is CASSEGYQPQHF. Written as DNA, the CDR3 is TGTGCCAGCAGTGAGGGTTATCAGCCCCAGCATTTT.

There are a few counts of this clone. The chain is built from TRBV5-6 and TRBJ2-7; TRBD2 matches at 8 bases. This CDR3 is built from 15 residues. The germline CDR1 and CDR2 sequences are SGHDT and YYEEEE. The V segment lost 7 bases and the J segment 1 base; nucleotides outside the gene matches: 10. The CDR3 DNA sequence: TGTGCCAGCCAATTTTTAACTAGCGGATCCTACGAGCAGTACTTC. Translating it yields CASQFLTSGSYEQYF.

CDR3 sequence (DNA): TGTGCCAGCTCACCACCGGGGGCAGAGACCCAGTACTTC. This codes for CASSPPGAETQYF. V and J are TRBV18 and TRBJ2-5; a possible D gene is TRBD1 (6 bases). The CDR3 loop spans 13 amino acids. Germline V gene lookup returns CDR1 KGHSH and CDR2 LQKENI. Trimming cost V 0 bases and J 4 bases, with 6 bases left between them. Using reference TRBV18 and TRBJ2-5 for the parts outside the CDR3, the full variable domain is NAGVMQNPRHLVRRRGQEARLRCSPMKGHSHVYWYRQLPEEGLKFMVYLQKENIIDESGMPKERFSAEFPKEGPSILRIQQVVRGDSAAYFCASSPPGAETQYFGPGTRLLVL.

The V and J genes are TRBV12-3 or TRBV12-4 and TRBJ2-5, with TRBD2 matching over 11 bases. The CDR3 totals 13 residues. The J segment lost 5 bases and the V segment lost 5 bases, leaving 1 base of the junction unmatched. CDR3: CASSTSGSETQYF. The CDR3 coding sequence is TGTGCCAGCAGTACTAGCGGGAGCGAGACCCAGTACTTC.

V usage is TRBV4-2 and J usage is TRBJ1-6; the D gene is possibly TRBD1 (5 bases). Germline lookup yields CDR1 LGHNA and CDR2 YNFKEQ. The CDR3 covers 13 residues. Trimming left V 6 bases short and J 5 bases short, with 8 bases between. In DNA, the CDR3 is TGTGCCAGCAGGACAGCCAATAATTCACCCCTCCACTTT. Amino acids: CASRTANNSPLHF.

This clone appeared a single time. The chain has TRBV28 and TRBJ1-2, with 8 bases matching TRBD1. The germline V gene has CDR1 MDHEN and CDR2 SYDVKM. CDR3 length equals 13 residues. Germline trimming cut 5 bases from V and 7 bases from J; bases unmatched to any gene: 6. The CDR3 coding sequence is TGTGCCAGCAGTAATCCAGGGGGCTCTGGCTACACCTTC. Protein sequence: CASSNPGGSGYTF.

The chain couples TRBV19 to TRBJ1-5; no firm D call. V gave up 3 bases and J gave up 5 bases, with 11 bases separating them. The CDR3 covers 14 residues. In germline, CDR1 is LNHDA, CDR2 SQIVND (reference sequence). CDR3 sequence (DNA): TGTGCCAGTAGTATCCCCCGGGAGGATCAGCCCCAGCATTTT. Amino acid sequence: CASSIPREDQPQHF.

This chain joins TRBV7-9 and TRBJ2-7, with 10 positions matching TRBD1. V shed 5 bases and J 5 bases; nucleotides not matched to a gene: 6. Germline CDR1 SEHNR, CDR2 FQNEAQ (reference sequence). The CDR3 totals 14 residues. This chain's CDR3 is CASSAGTGAHEQYF. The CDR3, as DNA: TGTGCCAGCAGCGCCGGGACAGGGGCCCACGAGCAGTACTTC.

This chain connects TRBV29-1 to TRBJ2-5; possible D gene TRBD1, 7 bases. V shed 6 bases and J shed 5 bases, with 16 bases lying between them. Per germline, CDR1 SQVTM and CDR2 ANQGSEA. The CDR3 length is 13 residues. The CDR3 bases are TGCAGCGTGGAGGAGGGGGCGGGGGAGACCCAGTACTTC. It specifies CSVEEGAGETQYF.

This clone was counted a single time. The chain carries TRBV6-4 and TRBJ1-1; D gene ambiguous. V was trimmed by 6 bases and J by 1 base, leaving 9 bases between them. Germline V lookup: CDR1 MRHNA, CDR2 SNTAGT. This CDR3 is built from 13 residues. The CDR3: CASRAMANTEAFF. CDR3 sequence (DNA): TGTGCCAGCAGGGCAATGGCGAACACTGAAGCTTTCTTT.

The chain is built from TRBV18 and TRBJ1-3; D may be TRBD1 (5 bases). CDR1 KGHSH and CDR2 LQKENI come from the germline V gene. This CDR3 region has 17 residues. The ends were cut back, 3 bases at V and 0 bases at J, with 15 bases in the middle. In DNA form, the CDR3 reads TGTGCCAGCTCACCGGCGGGGCCGTCGATCTCTGGAAACACCATATATTTT. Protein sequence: CASSPAGPSISGNTIYF.

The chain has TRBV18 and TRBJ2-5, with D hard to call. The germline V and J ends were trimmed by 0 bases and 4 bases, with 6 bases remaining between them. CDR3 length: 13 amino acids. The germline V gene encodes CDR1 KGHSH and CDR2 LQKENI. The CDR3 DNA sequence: TGTGCCAGCTCACCACCCTCGGGAGAGACCCAGTACTTC. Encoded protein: CASSPPSGETQYF.

The CDR3 region is CASSLLQTNTGELFF. CDR3 in DNA: TGTGCCAGCAGTTTATTACAGACGAACACCGGGGAGCTGTTTTTT. The V gene is TRBV28, the J gene TRBJ2-2; D uncertain. The CDR3 runs 15 residues. V shed 1 base and J shed 0 bases, with 6 bases lying between them. Germline values: CDR1 MDHEN, CDR2 SYDVKM.

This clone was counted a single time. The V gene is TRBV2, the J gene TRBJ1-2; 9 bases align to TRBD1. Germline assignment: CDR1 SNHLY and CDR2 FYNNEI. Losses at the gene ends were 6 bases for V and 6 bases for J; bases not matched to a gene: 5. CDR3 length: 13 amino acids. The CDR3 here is CASRKTGGNGYTF. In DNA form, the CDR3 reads TGTGCCAGCAGAAAGACAGGGGGTAATGGCTACACCTTC.

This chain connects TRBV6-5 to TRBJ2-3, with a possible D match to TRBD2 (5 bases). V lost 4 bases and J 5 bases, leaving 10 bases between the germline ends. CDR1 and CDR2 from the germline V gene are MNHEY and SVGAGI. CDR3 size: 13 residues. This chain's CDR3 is CASSSGSGDTQYF. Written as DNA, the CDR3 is TGTGCCAGCAGTTCGGGGTCAGGAGATACGCAGTATTTT.

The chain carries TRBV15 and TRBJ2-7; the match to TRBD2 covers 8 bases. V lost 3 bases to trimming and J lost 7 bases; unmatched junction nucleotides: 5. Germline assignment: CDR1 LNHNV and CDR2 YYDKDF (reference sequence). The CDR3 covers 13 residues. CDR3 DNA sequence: TGTGCCACCAGCAGTGGATCGGGAGGGGAGCAGTACTTC. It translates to CATSSGSGGEQYF.

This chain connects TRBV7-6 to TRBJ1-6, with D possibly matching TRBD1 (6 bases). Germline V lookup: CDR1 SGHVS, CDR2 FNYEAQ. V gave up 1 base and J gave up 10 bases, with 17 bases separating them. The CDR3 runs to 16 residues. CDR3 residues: CASSLEAGGLQSPLHF. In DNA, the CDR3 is TGTGCCAGCAGCTTAGAAGCCGGGGGGCTACAATCACCCCTCCACTTT.

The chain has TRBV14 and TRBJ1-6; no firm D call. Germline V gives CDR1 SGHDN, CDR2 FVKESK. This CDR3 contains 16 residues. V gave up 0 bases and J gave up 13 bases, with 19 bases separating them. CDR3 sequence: CASSQEGSAGSSPLHF. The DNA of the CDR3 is TGTGCCAGCAGCCAAGAAGGCTCGGCAGGCTCAAGTCCCCTCCACTTT.

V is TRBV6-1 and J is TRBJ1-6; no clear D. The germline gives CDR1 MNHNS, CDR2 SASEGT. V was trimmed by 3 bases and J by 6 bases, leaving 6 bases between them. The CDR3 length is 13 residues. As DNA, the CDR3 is TGTGCCAGCAGTGATAGAATTAATTCACCCCTCCACTTT. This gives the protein CASSDRINSPLHF.

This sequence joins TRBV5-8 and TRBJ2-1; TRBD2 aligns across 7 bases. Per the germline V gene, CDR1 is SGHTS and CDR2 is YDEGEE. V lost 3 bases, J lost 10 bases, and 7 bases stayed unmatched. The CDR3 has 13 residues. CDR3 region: CASSSRTRREQFF. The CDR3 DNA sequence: TGTGCCAGCAGCTCCCGGACTAGGCGGGAGCAGTTCTTC.

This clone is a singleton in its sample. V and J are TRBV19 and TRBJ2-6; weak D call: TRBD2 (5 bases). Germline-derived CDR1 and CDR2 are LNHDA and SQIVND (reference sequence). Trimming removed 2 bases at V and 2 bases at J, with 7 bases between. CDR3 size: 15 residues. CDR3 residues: CASSIRGTGANVLTF. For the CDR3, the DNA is TGTGCCAGTAGTATACGAGGGACTGGGGCCAACGTCCTGACTTTC.

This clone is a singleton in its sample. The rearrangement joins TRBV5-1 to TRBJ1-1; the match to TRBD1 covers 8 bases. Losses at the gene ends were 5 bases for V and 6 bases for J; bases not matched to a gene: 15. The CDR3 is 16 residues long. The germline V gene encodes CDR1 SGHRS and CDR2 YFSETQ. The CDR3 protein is CASSREGPTGGAEAFF. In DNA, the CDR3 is TGCGCCAGCAGTCGAGAGGGCCCTACAGGGGGGGCTGAAGCTTTCTTT. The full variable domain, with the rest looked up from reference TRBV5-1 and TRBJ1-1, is KAGVTQTPRYLIKTRGQQVTLSCSPISGHRSVSWYQQTPGQGLQFLFEYFSETQRNKGNFPGRFSGRQFSNSRSEMNVSTLELGDSALYLCASSREGPTGGAEAFFGQGTRLTVV.

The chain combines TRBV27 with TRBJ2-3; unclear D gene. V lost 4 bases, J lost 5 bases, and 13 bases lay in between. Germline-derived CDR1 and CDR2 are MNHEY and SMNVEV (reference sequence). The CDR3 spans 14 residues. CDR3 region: CASSSRLELDTQYF. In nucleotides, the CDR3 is TGTGCCAGCAGTTCTCGACTGGAACTAGATACGCAGTATTTT.

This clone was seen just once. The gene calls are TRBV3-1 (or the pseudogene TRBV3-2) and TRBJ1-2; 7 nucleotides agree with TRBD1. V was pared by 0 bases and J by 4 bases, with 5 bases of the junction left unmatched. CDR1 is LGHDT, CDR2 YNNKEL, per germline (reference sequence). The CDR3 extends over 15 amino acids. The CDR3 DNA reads TGTGCCAGCAGCCAAGAGACAGGGAGGTCCTATGGCTACACCTTC. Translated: CASSQETGRSYGYTF.